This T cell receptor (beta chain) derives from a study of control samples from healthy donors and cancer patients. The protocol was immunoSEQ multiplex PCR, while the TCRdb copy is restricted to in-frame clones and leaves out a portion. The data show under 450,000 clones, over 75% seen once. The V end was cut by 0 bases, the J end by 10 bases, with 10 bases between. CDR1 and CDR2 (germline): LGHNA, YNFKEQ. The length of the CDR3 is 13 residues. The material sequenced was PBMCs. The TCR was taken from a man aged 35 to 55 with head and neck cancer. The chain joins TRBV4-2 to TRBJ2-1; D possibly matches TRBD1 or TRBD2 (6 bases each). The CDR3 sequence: CASSQEGGEEQFF. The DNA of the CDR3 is TGTGCCAGCAGCCAAGAGGGGGGCGAGGAGCAGTTCTTC.